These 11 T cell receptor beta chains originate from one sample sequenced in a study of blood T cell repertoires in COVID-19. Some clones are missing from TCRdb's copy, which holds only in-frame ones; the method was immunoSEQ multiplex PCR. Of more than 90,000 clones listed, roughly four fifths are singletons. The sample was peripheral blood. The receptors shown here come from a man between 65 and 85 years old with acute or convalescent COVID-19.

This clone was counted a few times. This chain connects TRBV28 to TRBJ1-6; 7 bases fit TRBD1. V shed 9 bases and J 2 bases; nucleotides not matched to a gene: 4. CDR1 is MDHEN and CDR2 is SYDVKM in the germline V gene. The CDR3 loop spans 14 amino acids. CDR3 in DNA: TGTGCCAGTTTAAGGGGGCCCTATAATTCACCCCTCCACTTT. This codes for CASLRGPYNSPLHF.

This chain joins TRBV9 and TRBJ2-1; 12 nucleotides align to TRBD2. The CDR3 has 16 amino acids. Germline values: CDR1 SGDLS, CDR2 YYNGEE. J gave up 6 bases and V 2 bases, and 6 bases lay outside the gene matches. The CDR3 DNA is TGTGCCAGCAGCGTGAGGGGACTAGCGGGTAGCAATGAGCAGTTCTTC. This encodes CASSVRGLAGSNEQFF.

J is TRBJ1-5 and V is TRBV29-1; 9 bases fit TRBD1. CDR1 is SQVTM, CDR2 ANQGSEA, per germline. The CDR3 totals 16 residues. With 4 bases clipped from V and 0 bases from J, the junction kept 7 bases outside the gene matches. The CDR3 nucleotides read TGCAGCGTTGTGTTACAGGGGGCGAGTAGCAATCAGCCCCAGCATTTT. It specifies CSVVLQGASSNQPQHF.

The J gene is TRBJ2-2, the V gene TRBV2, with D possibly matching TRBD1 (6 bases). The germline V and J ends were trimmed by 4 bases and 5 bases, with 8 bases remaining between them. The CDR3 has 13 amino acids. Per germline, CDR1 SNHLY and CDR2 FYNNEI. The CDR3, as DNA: TGTGCCAGCAGTGGCAGGGGAACCGGGGAGCTGTTTTTT. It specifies CASSGRGTGELFF. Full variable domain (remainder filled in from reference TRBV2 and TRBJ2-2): EPEVTQTPSHQVTQMGQEVILRCVPISNHLYFYWYRQILGQKVEFLVSFYNNEISEKSEIFDDQFSVERPDGSNFTLKIRSTKLEDSAMYFCASSGRGTGELFFGEGSRLTVL.

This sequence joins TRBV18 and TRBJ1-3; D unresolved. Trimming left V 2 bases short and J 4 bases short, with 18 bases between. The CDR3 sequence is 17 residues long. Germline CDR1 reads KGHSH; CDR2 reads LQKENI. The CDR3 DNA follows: TGTGCCAGCTCACCATTGAGCGATTCAGCAGCCGGAAACACCATATATTTT. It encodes CASSPLSDSAAGNTIYF.

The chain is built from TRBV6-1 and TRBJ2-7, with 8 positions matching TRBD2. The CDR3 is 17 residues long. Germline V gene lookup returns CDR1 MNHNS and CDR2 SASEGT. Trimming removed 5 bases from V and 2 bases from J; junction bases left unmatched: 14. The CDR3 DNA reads TGTGCCAGCAGTAAAGGGCCAGCGGGAGTAAACACCTACGAGCAGTACTTC. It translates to CASSKGPAGVNTYEQYF.

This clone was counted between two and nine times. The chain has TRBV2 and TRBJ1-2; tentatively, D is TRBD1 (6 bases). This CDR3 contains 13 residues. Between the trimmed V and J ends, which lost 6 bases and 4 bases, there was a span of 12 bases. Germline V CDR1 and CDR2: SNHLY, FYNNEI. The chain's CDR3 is CASSLRTVYGYTF. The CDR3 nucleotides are TGTGCCAGCAGCCTCCGGACAGTCTATGGCTACACCTTC. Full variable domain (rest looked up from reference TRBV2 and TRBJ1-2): EPEVTQTPSHQVTQMGQEVILRCVPISNHLYFYWYRQILGQKVEFLVSFYNNEISEKSEIFDDQFSVERPDGSNFTLKIRSTKLEDSAMYFCASSLRTVYGYTFGSGTRLTVV.

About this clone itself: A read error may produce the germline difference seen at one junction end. CDR3 in amino acids: CASTLGTGQGYGYTF. The CDR3 nucleotides read TGTGCCAGCACCTTAGGAACGGGACAGGGTTATGGCTACACCTTC. The chain has TRBV11-2 and TRBJ1-2, with TRBD1 matching over 9 bases. CDR1 is SGHAT, CDR2 FQNNGV, per germline. This CDR3 is built from 15 residues.

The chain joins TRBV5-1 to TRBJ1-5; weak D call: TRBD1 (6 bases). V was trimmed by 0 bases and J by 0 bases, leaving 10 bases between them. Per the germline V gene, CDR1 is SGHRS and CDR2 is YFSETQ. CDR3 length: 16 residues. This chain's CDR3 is CASSLDPRGSNQPQHF. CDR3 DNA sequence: TGCGCCAGCAGCTTGGATCCCAGGGGTAGCAATCAGCCCCAGCATTTT.

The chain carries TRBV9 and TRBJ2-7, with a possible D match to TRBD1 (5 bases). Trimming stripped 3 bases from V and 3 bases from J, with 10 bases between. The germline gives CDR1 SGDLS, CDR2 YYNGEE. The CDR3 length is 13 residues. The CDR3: CASSAHTGYEQYF. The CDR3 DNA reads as TGTGCCAGCAGCGCCCACACAGGCTACGAGCAGTACTTC.

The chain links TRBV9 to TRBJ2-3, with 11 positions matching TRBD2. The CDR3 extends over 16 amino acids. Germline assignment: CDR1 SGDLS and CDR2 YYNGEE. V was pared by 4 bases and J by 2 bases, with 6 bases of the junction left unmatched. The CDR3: CASSPGLAANTDTQYF. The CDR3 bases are TGTGCCAGCAGCCCGGGACTAGCGGCTAACACAGATACGCAGTATTTT.